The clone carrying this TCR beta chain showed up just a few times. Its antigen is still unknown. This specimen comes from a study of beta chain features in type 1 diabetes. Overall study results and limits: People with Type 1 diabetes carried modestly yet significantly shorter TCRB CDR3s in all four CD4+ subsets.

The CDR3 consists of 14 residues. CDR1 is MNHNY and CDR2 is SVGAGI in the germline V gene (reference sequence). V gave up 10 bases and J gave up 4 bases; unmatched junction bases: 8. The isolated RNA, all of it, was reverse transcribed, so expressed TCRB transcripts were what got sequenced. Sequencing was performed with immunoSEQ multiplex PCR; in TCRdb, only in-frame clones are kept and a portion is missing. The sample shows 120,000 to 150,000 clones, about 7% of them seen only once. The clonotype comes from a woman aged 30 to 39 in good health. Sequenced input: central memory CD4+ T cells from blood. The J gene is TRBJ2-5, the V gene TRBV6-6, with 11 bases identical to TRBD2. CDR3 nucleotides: TGTGCCACGTCTCTTGGACTAGCGGGAGAGACCCAGTACTTC. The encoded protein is CATSLGLAGETQYF.